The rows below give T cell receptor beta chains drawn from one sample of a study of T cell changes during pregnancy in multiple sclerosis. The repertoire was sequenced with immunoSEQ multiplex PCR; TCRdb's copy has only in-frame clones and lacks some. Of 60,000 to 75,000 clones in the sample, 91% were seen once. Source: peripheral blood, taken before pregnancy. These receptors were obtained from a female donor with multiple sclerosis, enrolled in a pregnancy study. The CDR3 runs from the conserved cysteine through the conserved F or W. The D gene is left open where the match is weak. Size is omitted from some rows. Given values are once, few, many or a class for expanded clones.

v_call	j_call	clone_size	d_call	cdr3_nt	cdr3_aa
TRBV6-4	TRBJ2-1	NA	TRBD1	TGTGCCAGCAGTGACTCGACAGGGGTAGGTGAGCAGTTCTTC	CASSDSTGVGEQFF
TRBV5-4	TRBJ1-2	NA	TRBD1	TGTGCCAGCAGCTCAGTATTTCGCGACAGGGGAGAAAGCTATGGCTACACCTTC	CASSSVFRDRGESYGYTF
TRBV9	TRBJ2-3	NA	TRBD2	TGTGCCAGCAGCCCGACTAGCAAAGATACGCAGTATTTT	CASSPTSKDTQYF
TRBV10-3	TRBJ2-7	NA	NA	TGTGCCATCAGTGAGTCTAGAGGTGTCTACGAGCAGTACTTC	CAISESRGVYEQYF
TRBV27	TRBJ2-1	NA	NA	TGTGCCAGCAGCCTCCGACTTACAGGTGGGAATGAGCAGTTCTTC	CASSLRLTGGNEQFF
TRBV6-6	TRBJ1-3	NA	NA	TGTGCCAGCACCCAACAGGTCGCCGGAAACACCATATATTTT	CASTQQVAGNTIYF
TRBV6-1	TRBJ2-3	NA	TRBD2	TGTGCCAGCAGTGGACTAGCGGGGGGGCCAGATACGCAGTATTTT	CASSGLAGGPDTQYF
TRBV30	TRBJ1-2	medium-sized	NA	TGTGCCTGGAGTGTAGGTGCAGGGAGGACATACACCTTC	CAWSVGAGRTYTF
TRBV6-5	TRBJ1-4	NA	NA	TGTGCCAGCAGTTTAGAGCCTAATGAAAAACTGTTTTTT	CASSLEPNEKLFF
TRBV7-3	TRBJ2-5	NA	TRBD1	TGTGCCAGCAGCTCACGACAGGGTGAGGAGACCCAGTACTTC	CASSSRQGEETQYF
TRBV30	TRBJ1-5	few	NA	TGTGCCTGGGGCGGACAGAACAATCAGCCCCAGCATTTT	CAWGGQNNQPQHF
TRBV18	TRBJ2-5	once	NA	TGTGCCAGCTCACCGGCCTTTGGACAGAAGTACCAAGAGACCCAGTACTTC	CASSPAFGQKYQETQYF
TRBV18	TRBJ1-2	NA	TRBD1	TGTGCCAGCTCACCGATGACAGGGGATGGCTACACCTTC	CASSPMTGDGYTF
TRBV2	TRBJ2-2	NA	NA	TGTGCCAGCAACGGCGGGGGCCGGAACACCGGGGAGCTGTTTTTT	CASNGGGRNTGELFF
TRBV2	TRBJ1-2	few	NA	TGTGCCAGCAGTCCCTCAGTGGGCTACACCTTC	CASSPSVGYTF
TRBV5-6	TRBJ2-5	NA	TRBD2	TGTGCCAGCACCCCTCCTTATCGGGAGGGGACGGACTGGGAGACCCAGTACTTC	CASTPPYREGTDWETQYF
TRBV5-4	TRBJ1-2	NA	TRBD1	TGTGCCAGCAGCTTCCGACGAGGACAGGCCGGCTACACCTTC	CASSFRRGQAGYTF
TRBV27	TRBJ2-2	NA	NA	TGTGCCAGCAGTTTTTCAGGGAGGATGAACACCGGGGAGCTGTTTTTT	CASSFSGRMNTGELFF
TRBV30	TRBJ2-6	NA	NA	TGTGCCTGGAGTACACCTCCGAGGGCTGGGGCCAACGTCCTGACTTTC	CAWSTPPRAGANVLTF
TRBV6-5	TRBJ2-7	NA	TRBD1	TGTGCCAGCAGTTTAACCAGGGGGCCCTACGAGCAGTACTTC	CASSLTRGPYEQYF
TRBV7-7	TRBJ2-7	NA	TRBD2	TGTGCCAGCAGCCCTTCTAGCGGGGTCGAGCAGTACTTC	CASSPSSGVEQYF
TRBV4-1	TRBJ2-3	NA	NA	TGCGCCAGCAGTTATCCGCCGGGACAAGGCTACACAGATACGCAGTATTTT	CASSYPPGQGYTDTQYF
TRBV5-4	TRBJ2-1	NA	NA	TGTGCCAGCAGATCCGACTTGTTATACAATGAGCAGTTCTTC	CASRSDLLYNEQFF